These 18 T cell receptor beta chains were all obtained from the same sample, sequenced in a study of spatial heterogeneity in lung cancer. The time point: blood at routine non-recurrence follow-up after resection. TCRdb fed the 5' RACE reads into MiXCR, producing one record per CDR3 protein. The sample holds around 40,000 distinct CDR3 sequences; 6% to 9.5% are singletons and the top ten take approximately 8.8%. The sequencing used PBMCs, collected at follow-up. The receptor set was obtained from a male donor with early-stage non-small cell lung cancer.

This clonotype was observed many times. The V call is TRBV5-8, the J call TRBJ1-2; possibly TRBD1 for D (5 bases). Per the germline V gene, CDR1 is SGHTS and CDR2 is YDEGEE. CDR3 length equals 14 residues. V lost 2 bases to trimming and J lost 4 bases, with 12 bases between them. DNA for the CDR3: TGTGCCAGCAGCTTCCCCTCGCAGGGCTATGGCTACACCTTC. This translates into CASSFPSQGYGYTF.

This clonotype occurred a few times. This chain joins TRBV5-6 and TRBJ2-6; D tentatively reads TRBD1 or TRBD2 (6 bases each). V lost 0 bases and J lost 3, with 10 bases in between. The CDR3 sequence is 16 residues long. The germline V gene has CDR1 SGHDT and CDR2 YYEEEE. The chain's CDR3 is CASSLAGAGGANVLTF. As DNA, the CDR3 is TGTGCCAGCAGCTTGGCGGGGGCTGGTGGGGCCAACGTCCTGACTTTC.

This clonotype has ten or more counts. The V and J genes are TRBV20-1 and TRBJ1-2, with 10 bases matching TRBD1. Germline V gives CDR1 DFQATT, CDR2 SNEGSKA (reference sequence). The CDR3 sequence is 13 residues long. V lost 4 bases to trimming and J lost 9 bases; unmatched junction nucleotides: 8. CDR3 amino acids: CSATSGTGASYTF. As DNA, the CDR3 is TGCAGTGCTACTTCGGGGACAGGGGCGAGCTACACCTTC.

This clonotype was seen repeatedly, ten times or more. The chain carries TRBV29-1 and TRBJ1-1, with 7 positions matching TRBD1. The CDR3 contains 14 residues. The V and J ends lost 4 bases and 4 bases, in that order; junction bases with no gene match: 9. Per germline, CDR1 SQVTM and CDR2 ANQGSEA. The CDR3 loop reads CSVVFLAGGTEAFF. DNA of the CDR3: TGCAGCGTTGTATTTTTGGCAGGGGGCACTGAAGCTTTCTTT.

This clonotype was detected ten times or more. CDR3 amino acids: CAIGGGSGWQPQHF. In nucleotides, the CDR3 is TGTGCCATAGGAGGGGGTTCGGGTTGGCAGCCCCAGCATTTT. The chain uses TRBV19 and TRBJ1-5; maybe TRBD1 (6 bases). Germline V gene lookup returns CDR1 LNHDA and CDR2 SQIVND (reference sequence). The ends were cut back, 10 bases at V and 7 bases at J, with 20 bases in the middle. This CDR3 is 14 amino acids long.

This clonotype was found many times. The chain couples TRBV7-9 to TRBJ2-7; 7 nucleotides match TRBD1. V lost 1 base, J lost 12 bases, and 9 bases stayed unmatched. The CDR3 is 13 amino acids. Per the germline V gene, CDR1 is SEHNR and CDR2 is FQNEAQ (reference sequence). This CDR3 reads CASSLDGTDNRYF. The CDR3 DNA sequence: TGTGCCAGCAGCTTAGACGGGACAGACAATCGGTACTTC. Filled out from reference TRBV7-9 and TRBJ2-7, the complete variable domain reads DTGVSQNPRHKITKRGQNVTFRCDPISEHNRLYWYRQTLGQGPEFLTYFQNEAQLEKSRLLSDRFSAERPKGSFSTLEIQRTEQGDSAMYLCASSLDGTDNRYFGPGTRLTVT.

This sequence joins TRBV12-3 or TRBV12-4 and TRBJ2-7; D is undetermined. This CDR3 contains 11 residues. The V and J ends lost 5 bases and 2 bases respectively, with 4 bases between them. This CDR3 reads CASSRAYEQYF. CDR3 DNA sequence: TGTGCCAGCAGTCGAGCCTACGAGCAGTACTTC.

This clonotype was seen many times. The chain links TRBV5-4 to TRBJ1-1; D might be TRBD1 (6 bases). V lost 4 bases and J lost 8, with 9 bases in between. This CDR3 has 11 amino acids. The V gene's germline CDR1 is SGHNT and CDR2 YYREEE (reference sequence). The CDR3 loop is CASSITGEAFF. CDR3 in DNA: TGTGCCAGCAGCATAACAGGGGAAGCTTTCTTT.

This clonotype came up many times. V gene TRBV12-3 or TRBV12-4 combines with J gene TRBJ1-2, with TRBD1 as a possible D gene (6 bases). Trimming removed 11 bases at V and 3 bases at J, with 13 bases between. This CDR3 has 12 amino acids. CDR3 residues: CACGRTDYGYTF. Written as DNA, the CDR3 is TGTGCCTGCGGAAGGACAGACTATGGCTACACCTTC.

V gene TRBV20-1 combines with J gene TRBJ1-2; D perhaps matches TRBD1 (5 bases). CDR3 length: 14 amino acids. Trimming stripped 0 bases from V and 6 bases from J, with 14 bases between. Germline-derived CDR1 and CDR2 are DFQATT and SNEGSKA (reference sequence). The CDR3 spells CSARDFLGDDGYTF. CDR3 in DNA: TGCAGTGCTAGAGATTTTCTCGGGGACGATGGCTACACCTTC.

V gene TRBV6-2 or TRBV6-3 combines with J gene TRBJ2-7; D is perhaps TRBD2 (5 bases). Looked up from germline, CDR1 is MNHEY and CDR2 is SVGEGT. The CDR3 has 20 residues. Trimming cost V 3 bases and J 3 bases, with 30 bases left between them. The CDR3 protein is CASSYEVRVGGVLGDYEQYF. The CDR3 coding sequence is TGTGCCAGCAGTTATGAAGTAAGGGTAGGAGGAGTTCTTGGGGACTACGAGCAGTACTTC.

This clonotype was detected only a few times. V usage is TRBV7-8 and J usage is TRBJ2-5; either TRBD1 or TRBD2 may supply D (5 bases each). The germline gives CDR1 SGHVS, CDR2 FQNEAQ. V lost 1 base and J 12 bases, leaving 18 bases between the germline ends. This CDR3 has 14 amino acids. CDR3 loop: CASSLVSVGDAEYF. CDR3 DNA sequence: TGTGCCAGCAGCTTAGTGTCGGTGGGGGACGCAGAGTACTTC.

The V and J genes are TRBV7-9 and TRBJ1-1; 7 nucleotides agree with TRBD1. The germline V gene has CDR1 SEHNR and CDR2 FQNEAQ (reference sequence). The CDR3 has 14 residues. V gave up 3 bases and J gave up 2 bases; unmatched junction bases: 3. The CDR3 sequence is CASSFWTGNTEAFF. CDR3 in DNA: TGTGCCAGCAGCTTCTGGACAGGAAACACTGAAGCTTTCTTT. The full variable domain, its missing parts supplied by reference TRBV7-9 and TRBJ1-1, is DTGVSQNPRHKITKRGQNVTFRCDPISEHNRLYWYRQTLGQGPEFLTYFQNEAQLEKSRLLSDRFSAERPKGSFSTLEIQRTEQGDSAMYLCASSFWTGNTEAFFGQGTRLTVV.

This clonotype was seen many times. V gene TRBV11-2 combines with J gene TRBJ2-2; D unresolved. V was pared by 1 base and J by 1 base, with 7 bases between. This CDR3 spans 15 amino acids. Per the germline V gene, CDR1 is SGHAT and CDR2 is FQNNGV. The chain's CDR3 is CASSLVVGNTGELFF. In nucleotides, the CDR3 is TGTGCCAGCAGCTTAGTGGTAGGGAACACCGGGGAGCTGTTTTTT.

This clonotype was observed at least ten times. V and J are TRBV5-1 and TRBJ1-1; tentatively, D is TRBD1 (6 bases). The CDR3 loop spans 15 amino acids. CDR1 is SGHRS, CDR2 YFSETQ, per germline. Trimming left V 2 bases short and J 1 base short, with 12 bases between. This chain's CDR3 is CASSFRGGGNTEAFF. CDR3 coding DNA: TGCGCCAGCAGCTTCAGGGGAGGGGGGAACACTGAAGCTTTCTTT.

The table lists this clonotype with many counts. The rearrangement links TRBV4-1 to TRBJ1-1; 8 nucleotides match TRBD1. Germline V gene sequence: CDR1 MGHRA, CDR2 YSYEKL. V lost 3 bases, J lost 1 base, and 4 bases stayed unmatched. The CDR3 consists of 15 residues. The CDR3 region is CASSHADRGNTEAFF. Here the CDR3 DNA reads TGCGCCAGCAGCCACGCAGACAGGGGGAACACTGAAGCTTTCTTT.

This clonotype was seen at least ten times. This chain connects TRBV1 to TRBJ1-4; the table's D call TRBD1 went unverified against the DNA. TRBV1 is termed a pseudogene. The CDR3 is 14 residues long. This CDR3 is CTSSPRETNEKLFF. As DNA, the CDR3 is TGCACCAGCAGCCCCAGGGAGACTAATGAAAAACTGTTTTTT.

This clonotype was detected many times. The chain links TRBV27 to TRBJ2-7; 7 bases are a match to TRBD2. The CDR3 contains 13 residues. Germline V lookup: CDR1 MNHEY, CDR2 SMNVEV (reference sequence). V lost 6 bases, J lost 0 bases, and 2 bases stayed unmatched. CDR3 sequence (DNA): TGTGCCAGCAGCCTAGCGGCCTCCTACGAGCAGTACTTC. Amino acids: CASSLAASYEQYF.